The rows below give T cell receptor beta chains drawn from one sample of a study of blood T cell repertoires in COVID-19. Here immunoSEQ multiplex PCR was the method, and the copy in TCRdb shows in-frame clones only, minus some. The table lists approximately 390,000 clones, roughly 87% of them singletons, with 2% to 2.5% in the top ten. Input material: PBMCs or T cells enriched from blood (not recorded which). Source of these receptors: a woman between 40 and 50 years old with acute COVID-19. CDR3s include the opening cysteine and the closing phenylalanine or tryptophan. The order of the fields is D gene, V gene, J gene, clone size, CDR3 DNA, CDR3 protein. D genes are given only for firm matches. The size of a clone is reported for some rows only, either as once, few or many, or as a class for expanded clones.

-	TRBV27	TRBJ1-5	-	TGTGCCAGCAGTTTATCGATGGTCAGTCATCAGCCCCAGCATTTT	CASSLSMVSHQPQHF
-	TRBV7-9	TRBJ2-5	-	TGTGCCAGCACCCCACTTCTAGCATTCGAGACCCAGTACTTC	CASTPLLAFETQYF
TRBD1	TRBV10-3	TRBJ1-6	-	TGTGCCATCAGTGACGGACAGGGGACACCCCTCCACTTT	CAISDGQGTPLHF
-	TRBV5-8	TRBJ1-5	-	TGTGCCAGCAGTTACAGGGTGGTCCAGCCCCAGCATTTT	CASSYRVVQPQHF
-	TRBV2	TRBJ1-2	few	TGTGCCAGCATAGTTATTGTAGGGACCCGGGGGGGTGGCTACACCTTC	CASIVIVGTRGGGYTF
-	TRBV11-2	TRBJ1-2	-	TGTGCCAGCAGCTTCCGGACATTAGACGGAGAAGATGGCTACACCTTC	CASSFRTLDGEDGYTF
-	TRBV6-1	TRBJ1-1	-	TGTGCCAGCAGTGAAGGAGTCTGGAACACTGAAGCTTTCTTT	CASSEGVWNTEAFF
-	TRBV15	TRBJ1-2	-	TGTGCCACCAGCAGAGATACGCAGGGTGGTAACTATGGCTACACCTTC	CATSRDTQGGNYGYTF
-	TRBV3-1/TRBV3-2	TRBJ2-7	-	TGTGCCAGCAGCCAAGATCTGGGCAGGGACTCCTACGAGCAGTACTTC	CASSQDLGRDSYEQYF
-	TRBV19	TRBJ1-5	once	TGTGCCAGCAATAGCCCTGGGCCCCAGCATTTT	CASNSPGPQHF
-	TRBV11-3	TRBJ1-1	-	TGTGCCAGCAGCTCGACCCGCCCAGGCCACACTGAAGCTTTCTTT	CASSSTRPGHTEAFF
TRBD1	TRBV9	TRBJ2-5	-	TGTGCCAGCAGCCCGAGGGGACAGGGCGCGTCTGTAGAGACCCAGTACTTC	CASSPRGQGASVETQYF
-	TRBV7-7	TRBJ2-2	-	TGTGCCAGCAGCATAAACAAAAGGGGCCGTAAGGGCACCGGGGAGCTGTTTTTT	CASSINKRGRKGTGELFF
-	TRBV11-3	TRBJ2-1	-	TGTGCCAGCAGCCTCCGCCTTACTGACAATGAGCAGTTCTTC	CASSLRLTDNEQFF
-	TRBV5-4	TRBJ2-2	few	TGTGCCAGCAGCTTGTTGGGGGCGGATACCGGGGAGCTGTTTTTT	CASSLLGADTGELFF
TRBD2	TRBV27	TRBJ2-1	-	TGTGCCAGCAGTTTACCACTAGCGGGGGGGTACAATGAGCAGTTCTTC	CASSLPLAGGYNEQFF
-	TRBV6-4	TRBJ1-5	-	TGTGCCAGCAGACTCCCTTATAGCAATCAGCCCCAGCATTTT	CASRLPYSNQPQHF
-	TRBV7-9	TRBJ2-5	-	TGTGCCAGCAGCGAGCCAACAGGGACCTGGGGGACCCAGTACTTC	CASSEPTGTWGTQYF
TRBD1	TRBV24-1	TRBJ1-2	-	TGTGCCACCAGTGATTTCTTCCGGGACAGCCCCATGTGCTACACCTTC	CATSDFFRDSPMCYTF
TRBD1	TRBV4-2	TRBJ1-2	-	TGTGCCAGCAGCCAAGGAGGACAGGGGGCGACTAACTATGGCTACACCTTC	CASSQGGQGATNYGYTF
-	TRBV5-1	TRBJ2-2	-	TGCGCCAGCAGCCTCGGACTCACCGGGGAGCTGTTTTTT	CASSLGLTGELFF
-	TRBV19	TRBJ1-5	-	TGTGCCAGTAGAGGAAGGGCGGGGGATAGCAATCAGCCCCAGCATTTT	CASRGRAGDSNQPQHF
TRBD1	TRBV12-3/TRBV12-4	TRBJ1-4	few	TGTGCCAGCAGCGGACAGGGTTCTGAAAAACTGTTTTTT	CASSGQGSEKLFF
TRBD1	TRBV5-1	TRBJ2-7	-	TGCGCCAGCACCGGGGACAGGGTATCCTACGAGCAGTACTTC	CASTGDRVSYEQYF
-	TRBV11-2	TRBJ2-3	once	TGTGCCAGCAGCTTAGTTACAGCAGATACGCAGTATTTT	CASSLVTADTQYF
-	TRBV29-1	TRBJ2-4	few	TGCAGCGTTGGTGCGGATAGCATTCAGTACTTC	CSVGADSIQYF
TRBD1	TRBV3-1/TRBV3-2	TRBJ2-2	-	TGTGCCAGCAGCCAAGTAATGACAGGGGAGCCCGGGGAGCTGTTTTTT	CASSQVMTGEPGELFF
TRBD1	TRBV27	TRBJ1-5	-	TGTGCCAGCACTTCGACAGGGGGCGGGCAGCCCCAGCATTTT	CASTSTGGGQPQHF
TRBD1	TRBV3-1/TRBV3-2	TRBJ1-1	-	TGTGCCAGCAGCCAAGAACAGGGGACTGAAGCTTTCTTT	CASSQEQGTEAFF
TRBD1	TRBV3-1/TRBV3-2	TRBJ1-2	-	TGTGCCAGCAGCCAAGCGTTGGGACAGACCAACTATGGCTACACCTTC	CASSQALGQTNYGYTF
TRBD1	TRBV30	TRBJ1-5	-	TGTGCCTGGAGTGGACAGGGGAATCAGCCCCAGCATTTT	CAWSGQGNQPQHF
-	TRBV30	TRBJ1-2	-	TGTGCCTGGAGGACAGTCTCTAACTATGGCTACACCTTC	CAWRTVSNYGYTF
-	TRBV5-8	TRBJ2-5	-	TGTGCCAGCAGCTTGCTAGGGGCGGAGACCCAGTACTTC	CASSLLGAETQYF
TRBD1	TRBV7-9	TRBJ2-7	-	TGTGCCAGCAGCTTAGCCGGGGACAGCTACGAGCAGTACTTC	CASSLAGDSYEQYF
-	TRBV29-1	TRBJ1-4	few	TGCAGCGTTGAAGAGGGGGGGATAGGGGAAAAACTGTTTTTT	CSVEEGGIGEKLFF
-	TRBV9	TRBJ2-1	-	TGTGCCAGCAGCGTAGCTGGGACTTCTATGTACAATGAGCAGTTCTTC	CASSVAGTSMYNEQFF
-	TRBV7-8	TRBJ1-2	-	TGTGCCAGCAGCTTCACAACCACTAACTATGGCTACACCTTC	CASSFTTTNYGYTF
TRBD2	TRBV7-2	TRBJ2-5	-	TGTGCCAGCAGCCCTCAGCGGGGGGGCCTGCCCACCCAGTACTTC	CASSPQRGGLPTQYF
-	TRBV5-4	TRBJ2-7	-	TGTGCCAGCAGCTGGGCCGGGACACTATACGAGCAGTACTTC	CASSWAGTLYEQYF
TRBD1	TRBV5-1	TRBJ1-4	-	TGCGCCAGCAGCGAAGAGGGACAGGGGGCGGGGGAAAAACTGTTTTTT	CASSEEGQGAGEKLFF
-	TRBV19	TRBJ2-1	once	TGTGCCAGCTCGGAGGGACCCAGCTACAATGAGCAGTTCTTC	CASSEGPSYNEQFF
-	TRBV6-5	TRBJ1-5	-	TGTGCCAGCAGTTACGGAGGTGACGGGGATCAGCCCCAGCATTTT	CASSYGGDGDQPQHF
-	TRBV6-5	TRBJ1-5	-	TGTGCCAGCTCTAGCGGAAGGGGCCGTAATCAGCCCCAGCATTTT	CASSSGRGRNQPQHF
TRBD1	TRBV23-1	TRBJ1-1	once	TGCGCCAGCAGTCAAAGGGACAGGGAGAACACTGAAGCTTTCTTT	CASSQRDRENTEAFF
TRBD2	TRBV15	TRBJ2-7	-	TGTGCCACCAGCAGAGCGCGTGCGGGGGGCTCCTACGAGCAGTACTTC	CATSRARAGGSYEQYF